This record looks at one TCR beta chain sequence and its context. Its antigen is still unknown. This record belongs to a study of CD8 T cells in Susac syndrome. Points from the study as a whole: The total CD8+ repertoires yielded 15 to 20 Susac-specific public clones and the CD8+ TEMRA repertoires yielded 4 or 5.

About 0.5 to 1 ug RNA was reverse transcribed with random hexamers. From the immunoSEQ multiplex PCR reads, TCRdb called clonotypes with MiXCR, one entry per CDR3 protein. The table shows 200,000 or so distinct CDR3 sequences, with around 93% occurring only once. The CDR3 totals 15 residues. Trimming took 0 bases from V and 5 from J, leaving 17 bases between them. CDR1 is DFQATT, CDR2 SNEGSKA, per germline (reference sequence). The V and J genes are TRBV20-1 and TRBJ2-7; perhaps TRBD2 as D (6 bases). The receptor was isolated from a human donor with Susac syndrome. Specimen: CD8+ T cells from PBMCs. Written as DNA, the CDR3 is TGCAGTGCTAGAGATTGGCGGGAAGGGGCCCACGAGCAGTACTTC. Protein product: CSARDWREGAHEQYF.